Below, 27 T cell receptor beta chains from the same sample are listed, as sequenced in a study of shared clonotypes between healthy human individuals. The method was immunoSEQ multiplex PCR; TCRdb's version includes in-frame clones alone and lacks a portion of them. The sample carries roughly 1,500,000 clones, around 98% recorded once. Sequenced input: naive CD4+ T cells sorted from blood. Described subset: CD45RA+ positively selected. These receptors were collected from a man aged 30 to 39 in good health.

The V gene is TRBV4-3, the J gene TRBJ2-2; 8 bases map to TRBD2. This CDR3 has 16 residues. The germline V gene has CDR1 LGHNA and CDR2 YSLEER. J was trimmed by 2 bases and V by 2 bases; bases with no gene match: 4. The CDR3 region has the DNA TGCGCCAGCAGCCAACCGAGCGGGGGCAACACCGGGGAGCTGTTTTTT. The encoded protein is CASSQPSGGNTGELFF.

The rearrangement joins TRBV19 to TRBJ2-2; D unclear. The germline gives CDR1 LNHDA, CDR2 SQIVND (reference sequence). The V and J ends lost 5 bases and 1 base respectively, with 11 bases between them. The CDR3 covers 15 residues. As DNA, the CDR3 is TGTGCCAGTAGTTGGGCCAAGGGGAACACCGGGGAGCTGTTTTTT. Protein: CASSWAKGNTGELFF.

This sequence joins TRBV18 and TRBJ2-7; 9 bases fit TRBD2. The CDR3 is 15 amino acids. V gave up 0 bases and J gave up 5 bases; unmatched junction bases: 5. Germline CDR1 reads KGHSH; CDR2 reads LQKENI. The CDR3 bases are TGTGCCAGCTCACCACCCCCTAGCGGGAAAAACGAGCAGTACTTC. This gives the protein CASSPPPSGKNEQYF. Using reference TRBV18 and TRBJ2-7 for the parts outside the CDR3, the full variable domain is NAGVMQNPRHLVRRRGQEARLRCSPMKGHSHVYWYRQLPEEGLKFMVYLQKENIIDESGMPKERFSAEFPKEGPSILRIQQVVRGDSAAYFCASSPPPSGKNEQYFGPGTRLTVT.

The chain employs TRBV5-4 and TRBJ1-2; a possible D gene is TRBD1 (6 bases). There are 17 residues in the CDR3. Trimming shortened V by 4 bases and J by 9 bases, and 28 bases separated the two germline ends. CDR1 SGHNT and CDR2 YYREEE come from the germline V gene (reference sequence). CDR3 nucleotides: TGTGCCAGCAGCCCGATACGGGGTGGGGGCATGGGAGGTAGCTACACCTTC. Translated, it gives CASSPIRGGGMGGSYTF.

The J gene is TRBJ2-3, the V gene TRBV4-1, with 12 bases lining up with TRBD2. The CDR3 covers 16 residues. Germline V CDR1 and CDR2: MGHRA, YSYEKL. The J segment lost 6 bases and the V segment lost 3 bases, leaving 7 bases of the junction unmatched. CDR3 loop: CASSHASGRAGDTQYF. The CDR3 DNA follows: TGCGCCAGCAGCCATGCTAGCGGGAGGGCCGGTGATACGCAGTATTTT.

The V call is TRBV5-5, the J call TRBJ2-2, with a tentative D call TRBD2 (6 bases). The CDR3 has 15 residues. Trimming removed 3 bases at V and 4 bases at J, with 13 bases between. Germline assignment: CDR1 SGHKS and CDR2 YYEKEE (reference sequence). CDR3 DNA: TGTGCCAGCAGCTACCAGCGGGTGGGCACCGGGGAGCTGTTTTTT. This translates into CASSYQRVGTGELFF. The full variable domain, with the rest looked up from reference TRBV5-5 and TRBJ2-2, is DAGVTQSPTHLIKTRGQQVTLRCSPISGHKSVSWYQQVLGQGPQFIFQYYEKEERGRGNFPDRFSARQFPNYSSELNVNALLLGDSALYLCASSYQRVGTGELFFGEGSRLTVL.

The gene calls are TRBV28 and TRBJ2-5; TRBD2 matches at 9 bases. This CDR3 contains 14 residues. The J segment lost 7 bases and the V segment lost 6 bases, leaving 9 bases of the junction unmatched. Germline CDR1 MDHEN, CDR2 SYDVKM. CDR3: CASRGAGGIWTQYF. CDR3 DNA sequence: TGTGCCAGCAGGGGAGCGGGAGGAATTTGGACCCAGTACTTC.

CDR3 residues: CASSSTGTEYNEQFF. CDR3 in DNA: TGTGCCAGCAGCTCCACCGGGACTGAATACAATGAGCAGTTCTTC. V and J are TRBV9 and TRBJ2-1, with D maybe TRBD2 (6 bases). V was trimmed by 4 bases and J by 4 bases, leaving 15 bases between them. CDR1 and CDR2 (germline): SGDLS, YYNGEE. The CDR3 is made up of 15 amino acids.

The rearrangement links TRBV5-4 to TRBJ2-2, with 9 bases lining up with TRBD2. Trimming took 4 bases from V and 5 from J; bases not matched to a gene: 15. In germline, CDR1 is SGHNT, CDR2 YYREEE (reference sequence). The CDR3 has 18 amino acids. The chain's CDR3 is CASSPGLALEVRTGELFF. The CDR3 bases are TGTGCCAGCAGCCCAGGACTAGCGCTAGAAGTTAGAACCGGGGAGCTGTTTTTT.

The V gene is TRBV5-1, the J gene TRBJ1-1; D is possibly TRBD1 (6 bases). The V and J ends lost 4 bases and 1 base respectively, with 14 bases between them. The CDR3 consists of 15 residues. Per the germline V gene, CDR1 is SGHRS and CDR2 is YFSETQ. The DNA of the CDR3 is TGCGCCAGCAGCCCGCTTGGACAGCAGAACACTGAAGCTTTCTTT. Amino acids: CASSPLGQQNTEAFF.

The chain combines TRBV29-1 with TRBJ2-1, with unresolved D. Trimming removed 3 bases from V and 12 bases from J, with 9 bases in between. CDR1 is SQVTM, CDR2 ANQGSEA, per germline. The CDR3 extends over 10 amino acids. The DNA of the CDR3 is TGCAGCGTTGATCAAGTGGGGCAGTTCTTC. This gives the protein CSVDQVGQFF.

The J gene is TRBJ1-3, the V gene TRBV5-1; D remains ambiguous. Trimming removed 0 bases from V and 0 bases from J, with 10 bases in between. Looked up from germline, CDR1 is SGHRS and CDR2 is YFSETQ. There are 16 residues in the CDR3. CDR3 DNA sequence: TGCGCCAGCAGCTTGGGTCAGGCGTACTCTGGAAACACCATATATTTT. Amino acid sequence: CASSLGQAYSGNTIYF.

This clone was recorded once. V usage is TRBV30 and J usage is TRBJ2-5; possibly TRBD2 for D (6 bases). With 0 bases removed from V and 6 bases from J, the gap between germline ends came to 17 bases. CDR3 length equals 15 residues. The germline V gene encodes CDR1 GTSNPN and CDR2 SVGIG (reference sequence). As DNA, the CDR3 is TGTGCCTGGAGTGTAGGAGGGGTCAACCGGCAGACCCAGTACTTC. It yields the protein CAWSVGGVNRQTQYF.

The genes are TRBV5-5 and TRBJ2-7; no clear D gene. Germline CDR1 is SGHKS and CDR2 is YYEKEE (reference sequence). This CDR3 is 12 amino acids long. V dropped 5 bases and J dropped 6 bases, with 12 bases sitting between them. The CDR3 DNA follows: TGTGCCAGCAGTTGGACCCCAAGCGAGCAGTACTTC. Its protein is CASSWTPSEQYF.

Details on this clone: This CDR3 is also generated by other DNA sequences in the sample. The rearrangement links TRBV19 to TRBJ1-5; D unresolved. Germline V gene lookup returns CDR1 LNHDA and CDR2 SQIVND (reference sequence). CDR3 size: 13 residues. The V gene lost 4 bases and the J gene lost 5 bases, with 9 bases spanning the gap. CDR3 residues: CASSTTGHQPQHF. DNA of the CDR3: TGTGCCAGTAGTACCACCGGGCATCAGCCCCAGCATTTT.

The chain employs TRBV11-2 and TRBJ2-2; no clear D gene. This CDR3 spans 17 amino acids. Germline CDR1 SGHAT, CDR2 FQNNGV. V lost 5 bases and J lost 2, with 18 bases in between. CDR3: CASSQSPQPLNTGELFF. DNA of the CDR3: TGTGCCAGCAGCCAAAGCCCGCAACCATTAAACACCGGGGAGCTGTTTTTT.

The chain carries TRBV19 and TRBJ2-5; 7 bases are a match to TRBD2. Germline V lookup: CDR1 LNHDA, CDR2 SQIVND (reference sequence). With V trimmed by 2 bases and J by 4 bases, 4 bases remained unmatched. The CDR3 contains 14 residues. This chain's CDR3 is CASSINGGLETQYF. Here the CDR3 DNA reads TGTGCCAGTAGTATAAACGGGGGGTTAGAGACCCAGTACTTC. Filled out from reference TRBV19 and TRBJ2-5, the complete variable domain reads DGGITQSPKYLFRKEGQNVTLSCEQNLNHDAMYWYRQDPGQGLRLIYYSQIVNDFQKGDIAEGYSVSREKKESFPLTVTSAQKNPTAFYLCASSINGGLETQYFGPGTRLLVL.

The V call is TRBV28, the J call TRBJ1-2, with D unresolved. With 7 bases removed from V and 5 bases from J, the gap between germline ends came to 11 bases. The germline CDR1 and CDR2 sequences are MDHEN and SYDVKM. CDR3 length: 12 residues. CDR3 DNA sequence: TGTGCCAGCAACCCAGGAGCGTATGGCTACACCTTC. This translates into CASNPGAYGYTF.

The chain combines TRBV25-1 with TRBJ1-4; no clear D gene. CDR1 MGHDK and CDR2 SYGVNS come from the germline V gene. There are 13 residues in the CDR3. V lost 5 bases and J lost 11, with 15 bases in between. The CDR3 protein is CASSPLVGGKLFF. In DNA form, the CDR3 reads TGTGCCAGCAGTCCTCTAGTGGGCGGGAAACTGTTTTTT.

This chain joins TRBV14 and TRBJ1-4; weak D call: TRBD1 (6 bases). This CDR3 comprises 17 residues. The V gene lost 0 bases and the J gene lost 3 bases, with 14 bases spanning the gap. The V gene's germline CDR1 is SGHDN and CDR2 FVKESK. Here the CDR3 reads CASSQEEFAGANEKLFF. CDR3 in DNA: TGTGCCAGCAGCCAAGAGGAGTTCGCAGGGGCTAATGAAAAACTGTTTTTT.

The chain carries TRBV28 and TRBJ2-7, with 8 bases lining up with TRBD2. The trim removed 6 bases at V and 3 bases at J, leaving 7 bases unmatched. The CDR3 runs 14 residues. From germline, CDR1 is MDHEN and CDR2 SYDVKM. CDR3 nucleotides: TGTGCCAGCAGACCAAGCGGGAGTAACTACGAGCAGTACTTC. Translation gives CASRPSGSNYEQYF.

V gene TRBV11-3 combines with J gene TRBJ2-1, with D hard to call. Germline V lookup: CDR1 SGHNT, CDR2 YENEEA. This CDR3 region has 16 residues. V was pared by 0 bases and J by 4 bases, with 13 bases between. CDR3 nucleotides: TGTGCCAGCAGCTTAGATCTGGCTGAACCATACAATGAGCAGTTCTTC. Protein sequence: CASSLDLAEPYNEQFF. Full variable domain (rest looked up from reference TRBV11-3 and TRBJ2-1): EAGVVQSPRYKIIEKKQPVAFWCNPISGHNTLYWYLQNLGQGPELLIRYENEEAVDDSQLPKDRFSAERLKGVDSTLKIQPAELGDSAVYLCASSLDLAEPYNEQFFGPGTRLTVL.

The V gene is TRBV7-8, the J gene TRBJ2-7, with 9 bases fitting TRBD2. Germline V gene data show CDR1 as SGHVS and CDR2 as FQNEAQ. V gave up 2 bases and J gave up 0 bases; unmatched junction bases: 5. The CDR3 spans 16 residues. For the CDR3, the DNA is TGTGCCAGCAGCTTAAGACTAGCGGAGTACTCCTACGAGCAGTACTTC. It codes for CASSLRLAEYSYEQYF. Variable domain in full (rest from reference TRBV7-8 and TRBJ2-7): GAGVSQSPRYKVAKRGQDVALRCDPISGHVSLFWYQQALGQGPEFLTYFQNEAQLDKSGLPSDRFFAERPEGSVSTLKIQRTQQEDSAVYLCASSLRLAEYSYEQYFGPGTRLTVT.

V is TRBV10-1 and J is TRBJ2-3, with D possibly matching TRBD2 (6 bases). Looked up from germline, CDR1 is WNHNN and CDR2 is SYGVQD (reference sequence). This CDR3 is 16 amino acids long. V gave up 2 bases and J gave up 2 bases, with 14 bases separating them. CDR3 bases: TGCGCCAGCAGTGAGATGCCGGGACTCTCCACAGATACGCAGTATTTT. Residues: CASSEMPGLSTDTQYF.

The rearrangement links TRBV30 to TRBJ2-5; D call uncertain. V was pared by 0 bases and J by 3 bases, with 14 bases between. The CDR3 totals 15 residues. Germline lookup yields CDR1 GTSNPN and CDR2 SVGIG (reference sequence). The CDR3 protein is CAWSVTWSNKETQYF. The CDR3 nucleotides read TGTGCCTGGAGTGTAACCTGGTCTAACAAAGAGACCCAGTACTTC.

The chain employs TRBV10-3 and TRBJ2-1; tentative D call: TRBD2 (6 bases). CDR1 and CDR2 from the germline V gene are ENHRY and SYGVKD. This CDR3 region has 14 residues. V dropped 6 bases and J dropped 8 bases, with 17 bases sitting between them. DNA of the CDR3: TGTGCCATCAGGCCGGGACTCTCTAACGATGAGCAGTTCTTC. This sequence encodes CAIRPGLSNDEQFF.

V usage is TRBV2 and J usage is TRBJ2-5; D is unresolved. The CDR3 consists of 13 residues. V was cut by 3 bases and J by 4 bases, with 9 bases left in between. Germline V lookup: CDR1 SNHLY, CDR2 FYNNEI. As DNA, the CDR3 is TGTGCCAGCAGTGATTCCTCCCCAGAGACCCAGTACTTC. Translating it yields CASSDSSPETQYF.